A selection of T cell receptor beta chains follows, all from one sample in a study of T cell responses to AZD1222 COVID-19 vaccine. Data came from immunoSEQ multiplex PCR; TCRdb stores just in-frame clones and leaves some out. The sample consists of about 130,000 clones, about 85% of them appearing once. Sequenced here: peripheral blood, sampled on day 0 of AZD1222 vaccination. The receptor set was obtained from an adult in good health. CDR3s include the opening cysteine and the closing phenylalanine or tryptophan. D genes are given only for firm matches. Not all rows give a size; the values are once, few, many and, for expanded clones, a class.

>TRBJ1-2|TRBV27|NA|NA
TGTGCCAGCAGTTCCGCAGCTTATTATGGCTACACCTTC
CASSSAAYYGYTF
>TRBJ1-5|TRBV18|NA|NA
TGTGCCAGCTCACCAGGGCAGGGAGATCAGCCCCAGCATTTT
CASSPGQGDQPQHF
>TRBJ2-1|TRBV28|NA|NA
TGTGCCATCAGAAAAGAACTGATGAGGGGGGCGCGGCGGGGAAACCTCTACAATGAGCAGTTCTTC
CAIRKELMRGARRGNLYNEQFF
>TRBJ1-1|TRBV6-5|few|NA
TGTGCCAGCAGGCCCTCGGGGGGCACTGAAGCTTTCTTT
CASRPSGGTEAFF
>TRBJ2-3|TRBV5-1|NA|TRBD2
TGCGCCAGCAGCCCCAGCGGGGGGGCTAGAGATACGCAGTATTTT
CASSPSGGARDTQYF
>TRBJ2-7|TRBV29-1|NA|TRBD1
TGCAGCGTTGAGGGACAGGGTTTCTACGAGCAGTACTTC
CSVEGQGFYEQYF
>TRBJ1-1|TRBV19|NA|TRBD1
TGTGCCAGTAGTGACAGGGGGCCGAACACTGAAGCTTTCTTT
CASSDRGPNTEAFF
>TRBJ2-2|TRBV4-1|NA|NA
TGCGCCGGCAGGCGGGTGACCGGGGAGCTGTTTTTT
CAGRRVTGELFF
>TRBJ1-5|TRBV14|NA|NA
TGTGCCAGCAGCCAAGATACCAGGGCGGGGGATCAGCCCCAGCATTTT
CASSQDTRAGDQPQHF
>TRBJ2-2|TRBV28|NA|NA
TGTGCCTGGGGCCGCACCAACACCGGGGAGCTGTTTTTT
CAWGRTNTGELFF
>TRBJ1-6|TRBV10-3|NA|TRBD1
TGTGCCATCAGCCCCGGACAGGGAAATTCACCCCTCCACTTT
CAISPGQGNSPLHF
>TRBJ2-1|TRBV6-2/TRBV6-3|NA|TRBD1
TGTGCCAGCAGTGACGGGACAGTGGAGTTCTTC
CASSDGTVEFF
>TRBJ2-3|TRBV4-3|NA|TRBD2
TGCGCCAGCAGCCAAGATCGGGAGGACTACACAGATACGCAGTATTTT
CASSQDREDYTDTQYF
>TRBJ1-3|TRBV7-2|few|NA
TGTGCCAGCAGCTTTGCGCGGGCCGCGGGAAACACCATATATTTT
CASSFARAAGNTIYF
>TRBJ2-2|TRBV5-1|NA|TRBD1
TGCGCCAGCAGCTTGCAACTCACAGGGGACCAACGAGGGGAGCTGTTTTTT
CASSLQLTGDQRGELFF
>TRBJ1-2|TRBV5-4|NA|NA
TGTGCCAGCAGCTCCACACCGGGGAGGGATGGTGGCTACACCTTC
CASSSTPGRDGGYTF
>TRBJ2-1|TRBV7-8|NA|NA
TGTGCCAGCAGCCGAAACAATGAGCAGTTCTTC
CASSRNNEQFF
>TRBJ2-7|TRBV27|NA|NA
TGTGCCAGCAGTTTCCGAGCTTCTGGCGAGCAGTACTTC
CASSFRASGEQYF
>TRBJ1-3|TRBV28|NA|TRBD1
TGTGCCAGCAGCGGACAGGGACAGGGGGCTGGAAACACCATATATTTT
CASSGQGQGAGNTIYF
>TRBJ1-2|TRBV19|NA|TRBD1
TGTGCCAGTAGTCCCGGGACAGCCGAATCCTATGGCTACACCTTC
CASSPGTAESYGYTF
>TRBJ1-5|TRBV19|once|NA
TGTGCCTCGGGGGTCAATCAGCCCCAGCATTTT
CASGVNQPQHF
>TRBJ1-5|TRBV6-1|NA|NA
TGTGCCAGCAGTGAACAGGAAATAAATCAGCCCCAGCATTTT
CASSEQEINQPQHF
>TRBJ1-2|TRBV7-3|once|NA
TGTGCCAGCAGCTTAGTCGCTACCGGGACCGCTGGTGGCTACACCTTC
CASSLVATGTAGGYTF
>TRBJ1-5|TRBV5-6|NA|NA
TGTGCCAGCAGCTTGGTCTCAGGGCAGGGGAGGAATCAGCCCCAGCATTTT
CASSLVSGQGRNQPQHF
>TRBJ1-2|TRBV5-1|NA|TRBD1
TGCGCCAGCAGCCGAGACGGACAGGCAGATGGCTACACCTTC
CASSRDGQADGYTF
>TRBJ1-4|TRBV3-1/TRBV3-2|NA|NA
TGTGCCAGCACGCGCACGGCGTCGGAGGTTGAAAAACTGTTTTTT
CASTRTASEVEKLFF